A selection of T cell receptor beta chains follows, all from one sample in a study of blood T cell repertoires in COVID-19. The protocol was immunoSEQ multiplex PCR, while the TCRdb copy is restricted to in-frame clones and leaves out a portion. The sample lists around 190,000 clones, about 76% seen once, with about 6.5% in the top ten. Sequenced sample: peripheral blood. These receptors were collected from a woman between 40 and 55 years old with COVID-19, enrolled during active disease. The CDR3 runs from the conserved cysteine through the conserved F or W. D genes are given only for firm matches. Not all rows give a size; the values are once, few, many and, for expanded clones, a class.

>TRBV6-1|.|TRBD1|TRBJ2-7
TGTGCCAGCAGTGAAATTCGGACAGGGGGCAACGAGCAGTACTTC
CASSEIRTGGNEQYF
>TRBV5-4|.|TRBD1|TRBJ1-6
TGTGCCAGCAGCTTGGCCCCGGGACAGAGTCGATCACCCCTCCACTTT
CASSLAPGQSRSPLHF
>TRBV9|.|.|TRBJ2-5
TGTGCCAGCAGCTTTCATTATGGCGGACAAGAGACCCAGTACTTC
CASSFHYGGQETQYF
>TRBV4-1|.|TRBD2|TRBJ2-1
TGCGCCAGCAGCCCTTCCCCGCCGAACCAGGCTAGCGGGAGTACCAATGAGCAGTTCTTC
CASSPSPPNQASGSTNEQFF
>TRBV18|.|.|TRBJ2-3
TGTGCCAGCTCACCACCTATGTCGGCGGGGATCACAGATACGCAGTATTTT
CASSPPMSAGITDTQYF
>TRBV4-1|.|.|TRBJ1-5
TGCGCCAGCAGCCAAGAAGACAGTCGGTGGGGGCCCCAGCATTTT
CASSQEDSRWGPQHF
>TRBV30|.|TRBD2|TRBJ2-1
TGTGCCTGGAGAGGTAGCGGGGATCGTGAGCAGTTCTTC
CAWRGSGDREQFF
>TRBV3-1/TRBV3-2|.|TRBD2|TRBJ2-1
TGTGCCAGCAGCCAAGATAGACGGGCGGGAGGGCCTGGCAATGAGCAGTTCTTC
CASSQDRRAGGPGNEQFF
>TRBV27|.|TRBD2|TRBJ2-1
TGTGCCAGCAGTTCCCAGACTAGCGAGATATACAATGAGCAGTTCTTC
CASSSQTSEIYNEQFF
>TRBV13|once|TRBD1|TRBJ2-1
TGTGCCAGCAGCACACCAAATACAGCCGGGACAGGGAATTACAATGAGCAGTTCTTC
CASSTPNTAGTGNYNEQFF
>TRBV5-4|.|.|TRBJ1-2
TGTGCCAGCAGCTCGACCCGGGAACTCCGCTATGGCTACACCTTC
CASSSTRELRYGYTF
>TRBV7-9|.|.|TRBJ1-3
TGTGCCAGCAGCTTATTGGGACTGGGAAACACCATATATTTT
CASSLLGLGNTIYF
>TRBV19|.|.|TRBJ1-1
TGTGCCAGCACTATTACAGGGAAGAACACTGAAGCTTTCTTT
CASTITGKNTEAFF
>TRBV6-5|.|.|TRBJ2-3
TGTGCCAGCAGTTATTTGGCGGGGGATACGCAGTATTTT
CASSYLAGDTQYF
>TRBV5-1|.|TRBD1|TRBJ1-5
TGCGCCAGCAGCCTAGGGACAGGGAACAATCAGCCCCAGCATTTT
CASSLGTGNNQPQHF
>TRBV30|.|TRBD1|TRBJ2-5
TGTGCCTGGACGACAGGGTCGTCAGGGGAGACCCAGTACTTC
CAWTTGSSGETQYF
>TRBV4-3|.|TRBD2|TRBJ2-6
TGCGCCAGCAGCCAAGGTCTCCTAGCGGGGACATCTTCTGGGGCCAACGTCCTGACTTTC
CASSQGLLAGTSSGANVLTF
>TRBV4-3|.|TRBD2|TRBJ2-3
TGCGCCAGCAGCCCTCAACTAGCGGGGGGGTCTCATGCGCAGTATTTT
CASSPQLAGGSHAQYF
>TRBV4-3|.|.|TRBJ1-6
TGCGCCAGCAGCCAGACACAGGGTGACAATTCACCCCTCCACTTT
CASSQTQGDNSPLHF
>TRBV4-1|.|.|TRBJ2-6
TGCGCCAGCAGCCTTGCGGGGACGTTATCTGGGGCCAACGTCCTGACTTTC
CASSLAGTLSGANVLTF
>TRBV6-4|once|TRBD2|TRBJ2-1
TGTGCCAGCAGTGTTAGCGGGGGGGACCGTGAGCAGTTCTTC
CASSVSGGDREQFF
>TRBV4-1|few|.|TRBJ1-1
TGCGCCAGCAGCCAAGGTTTACAGAACACTGAAGCTTTCTTT
CASSQGLQNTEAFF
>TRBV6-5|.|TRBD2|TRBJ2-7
TGTGCCAGCAGTTGGGCTAGCGGGGGACGTTACGAGCAGTACTTC
CASSWASGGRYEQYF
>TRBV18|once|.|TRBJ1-3
TGTGCCAGCTCACCACCGACGGGCTCTGGAAACACCATATATTTT
CASSPPTGSGNTIYF
>TRBV7-2|.|.|TRBJ2-4
TGTGCCAGCACTCAGGGGCGGGTCAAAAACATTCAGTACTTC
CASTQGRVKNIQYF
>TRBV6-1|.|TRBD2|TRBJ2-3
TGTGCCAGCAGTGAACTCATAAGTGGACTAGCGGGAGGACGGGATACGCAGTATTTT
CASSELISGLAGGRDTQYF
>TRBV7-2|.|TRBD2|TRBJ2-3
TGTGCCAGCAGCAAGAAACTAGCGGAGCCCACAGATACGCAGTATTTT
CASSKKLAEPTDTQYF
>TRBV5-1|.|TRBD1|TRBJ2-3
TGCGCCAGCAGCTTGACAGGGACAGGGTTTGGTGATACGCAGTATTTT
CASSLTGTGFGDTQYF
>TRBV6-5|.|TRBD2|TRBJ2-7
TGTGCCAGCAGCCCCGGACTAGCGGGGGGCTACGAGCAGTACTTC
CASSPGLAGGYEQYF
>TRBV2|.|.|TRBJ1-2
TGTGCCAGCAGTGAAGCCCCAGGAAATGGCTACACCTTC
CASSEAPGNGYTF
>TRBV12-5|.|.|TRBJ2-3
TGTGCTAGTGGTTTAAATAGCGGAGTTACCACAGATACGCAGTATTTT
CASGLNSGVTTDTQYF
>TRBV6-6|.|TRBD1|TRBJ2-7
TGTGCCAGCAGCAAACAGGGGGACGAGCAGTACTTC
CASSKQGDEQYF
>TRBV5-1|.|.|TRBJ2-7
TGCGCCAGCAGCCAAACTAGATTCGAGCAGTACTTC
CASSQTRFEQYF
>TRBV7-6|.|TRBD1|TRBJ1-5
TGTGCCAGCAGCTTGGGGACAGGGGTCTATCAGCCCCAGCATTTT
CASSLGTGVYQPQHF
>TRBV20-1|.|.|TRBJ2-3
TGCAGTGCTAGTCTCCCGGGAGACACGCAGTATTTT
CSASLPGDTQYF
>TRBV30|.|TRBD1|TRBJ2-7
TGTGCCTGGAGTGTAAGCAGGGGGCGTTTATACGAGCAGTACTTC
CAWSVSRGRLYEQYF
>TRBV27|.|.|TRBJ1-4
TGTGCCAGCAGTTTTCGGAGGGACGAAAAACTGTTTTTT
CASSFRRDEKLFF
>TRBV7-9|.|TRBD1|TRBJ1-2
TGTGCCAGCAGCCCTGGACAGGCAGCTAACTATGGCTACACCTTC
CASSPGQAANYGYTF
>TRBV19|.|.|TRBJ1-5
TGTGCCAGTAGCCCCGTGGCGGATAGCAATCAGCCCCAGCATTTT
CASSPVADSNQPQHF